These 3 T cell receptor beta chains originate from one sample sequenced in a study of beta chain features in type 1 diabetes. Study-level points and caveats: Among patients with Type 1 diabetes, TCRB CDR3s were moderately but significantly shorter in every one of the four CD4+ subsets.

cDNA synthesis used the whole RNA isolate, giving expressed TCRB sequences. This table comes from immunoSEQ multiplex PCR, and its TCRdb copy is limited to in-frame clones, with some not included. The sample contains about 270,000 clones, roughly an eighth of which appear only once. Their specific antigens are unknown. Source material: naive CD4+ T cells from blood. The origin of the receptors is a man in his thirties or forties with type 1 diabetes.

This clone was counted a few times. The chain uses TRBV5-1 and TRBJ2-1, with D possibly being TRBD2 (5 bases). The germline V gene has CDR1 SGHRS and CDR2 YFSETQ. V lost 0 bases to trimming and J lost 2 bases, with 9 bases between them. This CDR3 spans 15 amino acids. CDR3 sequence: CASSLVSGTYNEQFF. CDR3 in DNA: TGCGCCAGCAGCTTGGTGTCCGGGACCTACAATGAGCAGTTCTTC.

This clone was found a few times. The J gene is TRBJ2-7, the V gene TRBV4-3, with 7 bases fitting TRBD1. The length of the CDR3 is 15 residues. V was pared by 2 bases and J by 2 bases, with 6 bases of the junction left unmatched. The germline V gene encodes CDR1 LGHNA and CDR2 YSLEER. As DNA, the CDR3 is TGCGCCAGCAGCCAAAGATGGGACAGCACCTACGAGCAGTACTTC. Its translation: CASSQRWDSTYEQYF.

The chain carries TRBV7-2 and TRBJ1-1, with TRBD1 matching 8 bases. There are 16 residues in the CDR3. Germline CDR1 SGHTA, CDR2 FQGNSA. Trimming at V came to 0 bases and at J to 3 bases, leaving 6 bases not matched to a gene. The CDR3 bases are TGTGCCAGCAGCTTAGCTTGGGACAGGCAGGACACTGAAGCTTTCTTT. This encodes CASSLAWDRQDTEAFF.